This T cell receptor beta chain was sequenced during a study of T cell responses to AZD1222 COVID-19 vaccine. In the study overall: Second-dose timings of about 4 or about 12 weeks were pooled. Overall study findings and caveats: Donors were mostly white British, more females; clonal diversity possibly underestimated. Only 5 or 6 people who got AZD1222 tested seropositive at baseline. Of spike-specific TCRs, nearly half reportedly target regions left unmutated in variants.

TCRdb's copy holds only in-frame clones and misses some; the assay was immunoSEQ multiplex PCR. The sample holds tens of thousands of clones, roughly 90% seen once. This CDR3 region has 13 residues. The germline V and J ends were trimmed by 7 bases and 0 bases, with 9 bases remaining between them. CDR1 MNHEY and CDR2 SVGAGI come from the germline V gene. Comment on this clone: Its antigen is as yet unknown.

This chain joins TRBV6-5 and TRBJ1-1; D call uncertain. The sample consisted of peripheral blood, taken on day 0 of AZD1222 vaccination. The TCR comes from an adult in good health. CDR3: CASNKIMNTEAFF. The DNA for the CDR3 is TGTGCCAGCAACAAGATCATGAACACTGAAGCTTTCTTT.